This T cell receptor (beta chain) was sequenced during a study of human T cells and chemical hapten exposure. The sample's time point: patch test 2, 6 weeks after DPC sensitization. Indicated treatment: therapeutic diphenylcyclopropenone sensitization with weekly scalp DPC. Losses at the gene ends were 2 bases for V and 2 bases for J; bases not matched to a gene: 14. This CDR3 is built from 20 residues. Germline loops: CDR1 MNHNS, CDR2 SASEGT. TCRdb reprocessed the RACE reads via MiXCR and lists one record per CDR3 protein. The sample lists 85,000 or so distinct CDR3 sequences, about 9.9% seen once, with 1.5% to 2% in the top ten. This clonotype has ten or more counts.

The clonotype was recovered from a man aged 18 to 30 with alopecia areata. Some clones in this sample may be carry-over from other donors' samples. Sequencing used whole blood, obtained in connection with sensitization to the hapten diphenylcyclopropenone (DPC). The chain couples TRBV6-1 to TRBJ1-6; TRBD1 matches at 8 bases. This chain's CDR3 is CASSEYLPALDRAYNSPLHF. CDR3 DNA: TGTGCCAGCAGTGAATACCTCCCTGCCTTGGACAGGGCCTATAATTCACCCCTCCACTTT.